Presented here are 20 T cell receptor beta chains from one specimen sequenced in a study of T cell changes during pregnancy in multiple sclerosis. Data came from immunoSEQ multiplex PCR; TCRdb stores just in-frame clones and leaves some out. Of under 110,000 clones listed, around 92% were seen once; the top ten hold around 3%. The sequences come from peripheral blood, collected in the second trimester of pregnancy. Source of these receptors: a female donor with multiple sclerosis, enrolled in a pregnancy study.

The gene calls are TRBV4-1 and TRBJ2-2; tentatively, D is TRBD2 (7 bases). Trimming stripped 4 bases from V and 1 base from J, with 19 bases between. Germline assignment: CDR1 MGHRA and CDR2 YSYEKL. There are 18 residues in the CDR3. The DNA for the CDR3 is TGCGCCAGCAGCCTCTCTGGGGGGGCAGGGGTGAACACCGGGGAGCTGTTTTTT. Translating it yields CASSLSGGAGVNTGELFF.

V is TRBV5-1 and J is TRBJ2-2; the D is unclear. The CDR3 has 14 amino acids. The germline gives CDR1 SGHRS, CDR2 YFSETQ. Trimming cost V 5 bases and J 1 base, with 9 bases left between them. For the CDR3, the DNA is TGCGCCAGCAGAAACACGGGGAACACCGGGGAGCTGTTTTTT. Encoded protein: CASRNTGNTGELFF.

The rearrangement uses TRBV9 and TRBJ2-7; 10 bases agree with TRBD2. The CDR3 sequence is 15 residues long. V was pared by 0 bases and J by 2 bases, with 2 bases of the junction left unmatched. CDR1 and CDR2 (germline): SGDLS, YYNGEE. CDR3 in amino acids: CASSVVLAGTYEQYF. CDR3 bases: TGTGCCAGCAGCGTAGTACTAGCGGGGACCTACGAGCAGTACTTC.

The V gene is TRBV5-4, the J gene TRBJ1-5, with D maybe TRBD1 (5 bases). V lost 0 bases and J lost 4, with 8 bases in between. CDR3 size: 14 residues. The germline gives CDR1 SGHNT, CDR2 YYREEE (reference sequence). CDR3 protein: CASSLGGGNQPQHF. The CDR3 nucleotides are TGTGCCAGCAGCTTGGGGGGGGGAAATCAGCCCCAGCATTTT.

The chain combines TRBV27 with TRBJ2-5, with D possibly being TRBD1 (5 bases). CDR3 size: 13 residues. Germline loops: CDR1 MNHEY, CDR2 SMNVEV (reference sequence). Trimming removed 6 bases from V and 4 bases from J, with 12 bases in between. Here the CDR3 DNA reads TGTGCCAGCAGCCTGGCCCAGGGAGAGACCCAGTACTTC. Protein: CASSLAQGETQYF.

The gene calls are TRBV5-4 and TRBJ1-4; D is possibly TRBD1 (6 bases). The V end was cut by 4 bases, the J end by 8 bases, with 15 bases between. The germline V gene encodes CDR1 SGHNT and CDR2 YYREEE (reference sequence). The CDR3 totals 14 residues. The CDR3 DNA reads as TGTGCCAGCAGCCCACAGGGAGGGGGGGAAAAACTGTTTTTT. It yields the protein CASSPQGGGEKLFF. Full variable domain (missing parts from reference TRBV5-4 and TRBJ1-4): ETGVTQSPTHLIKTRGQQVTLRCSSQSGHNTVSWYQQALGQGPQFIFQYYREEENGRGNFPPRFSGLQFPNYSSELNVNALELDDSALYLCASSPQGGGEKLFFGSGTQLSVL.

The chain has TRBV6-5 and TRBJ1-1, with no clear D. V dropped 5 bases and J dropped 4 bases, with 5 bases sitting between them. Germline CDR1 reads MNHEY; CDR2 reads SVGAGI. This CDR3 has 11 residues. As DNA, the CDR3 is TGTGCCAGCAGTAGAGGCACTGAAGCTTTCTTT. Its translation is CASSRGTEAFF.

CDR3 DNA sequence: TGTGCCAGCAGTTTAACTGGTTTAGCCAAAAACATTCAGTACTTC. It codes for CASSLTGLAKNIQYF. V usage is TRBV28 and J usage is TRBJ2-4; D gene unclear. Germline V gene lookup returns CDR1 MDHEN and CDR2 SYDVKM. Trimming took 2 bases from V and 0 from J, leaving 8 bases between them. The CDR3 is made up of 15 amino acids.

The rearrangement joins TRBV9 to TRBJ2-1, with TRBD2 matching 7 bases. This CDR3 is built from 15 residues. The V and J ends lost 0 bases and 4 bases, in that order; junction bases with no gene match: 4. Per the germline V gene, CDR1 is SGDLS and CDR2 is YYNGEE. The chain's CDR3 is CASSVEGTTYNEQFF. The DNA of the CDR3 is TGTGCCAGCAGCGTAGAAGGGACTACTTACAATGAGCAGTTCTTC. The full variable domain, in which reference TRBV9 and TRBJ2-1 provide the parts outside the CDR3, is DSGVTQTPKHLITATGQRVTLRCSPRSGDLSVYWYQQSLDQGLQFLIQYYNGEERAKGNILERFSAQQFPDLHSELNLSSLELGDSALYFCASSVEGTTYNEQFFGPGTRLTVL.

The chain recombines TRBV6-5 with TRBJ2-3; tentatively, D is TRBD2 (7 bases). Germline-derived CDR1 and CDR2 are MNHEY and SVGAGI. The CDR3 has 15 residues. V dropped 7 bases and J dropped 3 bases, with 17 bases sitting between them. The CDR3 nucleotides read TGTGCCAGCATGGGGGCGTGGGGAGGGACAGATACGCAGTATTTT. Its protein product is CASMGAWGGTDTQYF.

The chain joins TRBV19 to TRBJ2-4, with TRBD1 as a possible D gene (6 bases). CDR1 is LNHDA, CDR2 SQIVND, per germline (reference sequence). The V gene lost 2 bases and the J gene lost 0 bases, with 14 bases spanning the gap. The CDR3 covers 17 residues. The CDR3 region is CASSIRDRRLAKNIQYF. The CDR3 DNA follows: TGTGCCAGTAGTATACGTGACAGGAGATTAGCCAAAAACATTCAGTACTTC.

Note on this clone: The junction and the germline gene differ at one end; a read error may be behind it. This chain links TRBV7-7 with TRBJ2-1, with 14 nucleotides matching TRBD2. The length of the CDR3 is 15 residues. The germline CDR1 and CDR2 sequences are SSHAT and FNYEAQ (reference sequence). The CDR3 reads CASSSSGLAGDEQFF. CDR3 nucleotides: TGTGCTAGCAGCTCGTCGGGACTAGCGGGAGATGAGCAGTTCTTC.

The CDR3, as DNA: TGCGCCAGCAGCCAAGAGATTCTAGCGGGAGGGCCAGGGGGGGGCACGAATGAGCAGTTCTTC. It codes for CASSQEILAGGPGGGTNEQFF. J is TRBJ2-1 and V is TRBV4-3; 12 bases agree with TRBD2. Germline V gives CDR1 LGHNA, CDR2 YSLEER. V lost 0 bases, J lost 7 bases, and 19 bases stayed unmatched. The CDR3 length is 21 residues.

About this clone: The same CDR3 is also encoded by other DNA sequences in this sample. CDR3 in DNA: TGTGCCAGTGGGGCAGGACCGATGAACACTGAAGCTTTCTTT. This translates into CASGAGPMNTEAFF. The chain uses TRBV28 and TRBJ1-1; a weak D match, TRBD1 (5 bases). Trimming shortened V by 9 bases and J by 0 bases, and 14 bases separated the two germline ends. Germline-derived CDR1 and CDR2 are MDHEN and SYDVKM. This CDR3 has 14 amino acids.

The chain recombines TRBV7-9 with TRBJ2-5; D possibly corresponds to TRBD1 (5 bases). The length of the CDR3 is 14 residues. The ends were cut back, 5 bases at V and 5 bases at J, with 15 bases in the middle. Germline V CDR1 and CDR2: SEHNR, FQNEAQ (reference sequence). CDR3 DNA sequence: TGTGCCAGCAGCCCCTCAGGGTTTTTGGAGACCCAGTACTTC. The encoded protein is CASSPSGFLETQYF.

The rearrangement links TRBV5-4 to TRBJ2-1; TRBD2 matches 11 bases. The V gene's germline CDR1 is SGHNT and CDR2 YYREEE (reference sequence). CDR3 length: 15 residues. Trimming at V came to 4 bases and at J to 3 bases, leaving 3 bases not matched to a gene. CDR3 sequence (DNA): TGTGCCAGCAGCGCCGGGACTAGCGGCTACAATGAGCAGTTCTTC. It yields the protein CASSAGTSGYNEQFF.

The chain couples TRBV6-5 to TRBJ1-1; no firm D call. The germline V gene encodes CDR1 MNHEY and CDR2 SVGAGI. Trimming pared 6 bases from V and 7 bases from J, leaving 18 bases between. The CDR3 is made up of 14 amino acids. CDR3 protein: CASSSPGESSEAFF. In DNA form, the CDR3 reads TGTGCCAGCAGCTCCCCCGGGGAGTCCAGTGAAGCTTTCTTT.

CDR3: CASSVYGTLDDTIYF. The CDR3 DNA sequence: TGTGCCAGCAGCGTATATGGGACACTGGACGACACCATATATTTT. The V and J genes are TRBV9 and TRBJ1-3, with D tentatively TRBD1 (6 bases). Trimming took off 1 base at V and 8 bases at J, with 16 bases between the two ends. The CDR3 loop spans 15 amino acids. Germline assignment: CDR1 SGDLS and CDR2 YYNGEE. The whole variable domain, remainder taken from reference TRBV9 and TRBJ1-3, is DSGVTQTPKHLITATGQRVTLRCSPRSGDLSVYWYQQSLDQGLQFLIQYYNGEERAKGNILERFSAQQFPDLHSELNLSSLELGDSALYFCASSVYGTLDDTIYFGEGSWLTVV.

V gene TRBV18 combines with J gene TRBJ1-5; D perhaps matches TRBD1 (5 bases). This CDR3 comprises 14 residues. With 5 bases removed from V and 3 bases from J, the gap between germline ends came to 11 bases. Germline values: CDR1 KGHSH, CDR2 LQKENI. The CDR3 loop is CASSAGRTNQPQHF. For the CDR3, the DNA is TGTGCCAGCTCAGCGGGACGCACCAATCAGCCCCAGCATTTT. Full variable domain (rest looked up from reference TRBV18 and TRBJ1-5): NAGVMQNPRHLVRRRGQEARLRCSPMKGHSHVYWYRQLPEEGLKFMVYLQKENIIDESGMPKERFSAEFPKEGPSILRIQQVVRGDSAAYFCASSAGRTNQPQHFGDGTRLSIL.

The chain is built from TRBV2 and TRBJ2-1; D call uncertain. V was trimmed by 1 base and J by 0 bases, leaving 7 bases between them. CDR1 SNHLY and CDR2 FYNNEI come from the germline V gene. The CDR3 has 15 residues. The CDR3, as DNA: TGTGCCAGCAGTGAAGGCGCTAGCTCCTACAATGAGCAGTTCTTC. Residues: CASSEGASSYNEQFF.